This TCR beta chain was observed in a study of T cell repertoires in cytomegalovirus infection. Study information: Through public TCR beta signatures, both CMV infection and matching HLA type were indicated. Study-level results: There were HLA-C-restricted CMV-specific TCR beta clonotypes dominating the ex vivo response. Public TCR beta family frequency separated CMV-and-HLA carriers, including in an independent cohort.

Germline values: CDR1 WSHSY, CDR2 SAAADI. The CDR3 extends over 14 amino acids. Deletions cut 8 bases from V and 0 bases from J, with 13 bases between. A note on this clonotype: The antigen remains undetermined.

In TCRdb, the reads were re-called with MiXCR into one record per CDR3 protein. Counted here are approximately 250,000 distinct CDR3 sequences, around 8.7% occurring once; the ten biggest clones make up about 15%. This clonotype was sampled from a human donor in good health (CMV status not recorded). Some clones in this sample may be carry-over from other donors' samples. The chain joins TRBV10-2 to TRBJ1-1; D is perhaps TRBD1 (6 bases). What was sequenced was PBMCs. As DNA, the CDR3 is TGCGCCAGCGTGTTTGGGGGCATGAACACTGAAGCTTTCTTT. Encoded protein: CASVFGGMNTEAFF.